The sequence of this T cell receptor beta chain was determined in a study of PD-1 blockade in classical Hodgkin lymphoma. General study points: Whereas CD4+ TCR diversity had risen significantly by C4D1, CD8+ TCR diversity had not. Partial responders and progressors had significantly lower baseline TCR diversity. Healthy donors reportedly exceeded newly diagnosed patients in baseline TCR diversity.

Following autologous stem cell transplantation, relapse occurred in every patient, and exposure to brentuximab vedotin varied. Each best response was a complete response, a partial response or progressive disease. Sequencing was performed with immunoSEQ multiplex PCR; in TCRdb, only in-frame clones are kept and a portion is missing. The sample yields roughly 60,000 clones, around 90% seen once. From germline, CDR1 is SGHTA and CDR2 FQGNSA. The CDR3 has 14 amino acids. V was pared by 4 bases and J by 1 base, with 10 bases between. This clone came up once. Its antigen remains unidentified. This TCR came from a human donor with classical Hodgkin lymphoma. The sample here was peripheral blood mononuclear cells (PBMCs), taken at baseline. This chain connects TRBV7-2 to TRBJ1-1; D unresolved. CDR3 DNA: TGTGCCAGCAGCTCCCGCTCAGGGAACACTGAAGCTTTCTTT. Amino acids: CASSSRSGNTEAFF.